This TCR beta chain was identified in a study of graft-versus-host responses after intestinal transplantation. The CDR3 runs to 15 residues. Trimming removed 0 bases at V and 7 bases at J, with 15 bases between. Germline assignment: CDR1 LGHNA and CDR2 YSLEER. With regard to this clone: Its specificity is not known.

Produced via immunoSEQ multiplex PCR; TCRdb's table is partial and in-frame only. The sample holds tens of thousands of clones, 80% to 95% seen once. The receptor's source is a human donor who was the organ donor for an intestinal transplant. This specimen was unstimulated CD4+ T cells sorted from spleen or lymph node cells, taken before transplant. This chain links TRBV4-3 with TRBJ1-2; the D gene is possibly TRBD1 (5 bases). Here the CDR3 DNA reads TGCGCCAGCAGCCAAGAAGAGGGGAGCAGGTCTGGCTACACCTTC. Translating it yields CASSQEEGSRSGYTF.